The rows below give T cell receptor beta chains drawn from one sample of a study of blood T cell repertoires in COVID-19. Sequencing was performed with immunoSEQ multiplex PCR; in TCRdb, only in-frame clones are kept and a portion is missing. Altogether 300,000 to 500,000 clones are present, over 75% being singletons, with the ten largest covering roughly 2%. Sequencing was performed on PBMCs or T cells enriched from blood (not recorded which). These receptor sequences come from a middle-aged woman with acute COVID-19. Both conserved end residues are part of each CDR3. The order of the fields is clone size, V gene, D gene, J gene, CDR3 DNA, CDR3 protein. The D gene is left open where the match is weak. Some rows mark clone size as missing; the rest say once, few, many or name a class of expanded clone.

>NA|TRBV27|TRBD1|TRBJ1-3
TGTGCCAGCAGCCAACAGGGGATCGGAAACACCATATATTTT
CASSQQGIGNTIYF
>NA|TRBV2|TRBD1|TRBJ1-5
TGTGCCAGCACCAGGACAGGGCGCGGGCCCCAGCATTTT
CASTRTGRGPQHF
>NA|TRBV5-4|NA|TRBJ2-5
TGTGCCAGCAGCTTGGACAACGACCTCGGGGAGACCCAGTACTTC
CASSLDNDLGETQYF
>NA|TRBV24-1|TRBD1|TRBJ2-7
TGTGCCACCAGTGATCCACAGGGGTACTCCTACGAGCAGTACTTC
CATSDPQGYSYEQYF
>NA|TRBV5-8|TRBD1|TRBJ1-2
TGTGCCAGCCCGGACAGGCGCATCTATGGCTACACCTTC
CASPDRRIYGYTF
>NA|TRBV30|NA|TRBJ1-5
TGTGCCTGGGGGGTCGGGGGACAGCCCCAGCATTTT
CAWGVGGQPQHF
>NA|TRBV5-4|NA|TRBJ2-2
TGTGCCAGCAGCTTGTCTCCCGTAGCTAGGAATCCCGGGGAGCTGTTTTTT
CASSLSPVARNPGELFF
>NA|TRBV11-2|NA|TRBJ2-5
TGTGCCAGCAGCTTAATTCCCTTTAGACCGGGTATGCGGGAGACCCAGTACTTC
CASSLIPFRPGMRETQYF
>NA|TRBV2|NA|TRBJ1-1
TGTGCCAGCAACAAGGGGGTTGAGGTTATATGGGAAGCTTTCTTT
CASNKGVEVIWEAFF
>NA|TRBV5-8|TRBD2|TRBJ2-5
TGTGCCAGCAGCGTAACCCGCGGGGGGGCCTTTCAAGAGACCCAGTACTTC
CASSVTRGGAFQETQYF
>NA|TRBV30|TRBD2|TRBJ2-7
TGTGCCTGGAGTCTAGGGAGGGGTGCGAGCTCCTACGAGCAGTACTTC
CAWSLGRGASSYEQYF
>NA|TRBV29-1|NA|TRBJ2-6
TGCAGCGTTGCGTTGTCTGGGGCCAACGTCCTGACTTTC
CSVALSGANVLTF
>NA|TRBV5-5|NA|TRBJ1-4
TGTGCCAGCAGCTTTGTGGATGGGGGGGCTAATGAAAAACTGTTTTTT
CASSFVDGGANEKLFF
>NA|TRBV2|TRBD1|TRBJ1-6
TGTGCCAGCAGTCGGGACAGTCACAATTCACCCCTCCACTTT
CASSRDSHNSPLHF
>NA|TRBV29-1|NA|TRBJ1-1
TGCAGCGTTGAAGATTCAGGAACTGAAGCTTTCTTT
CSVEDSGTEAFF
>NA|TRBV7-9|TRBD1|TRBJ1-6
TGTGCCAGCAGCCCGGGACAGGGGGGTTCACCCCTCCACTTT
CASSPGQGGSPLHF
>NA|TRBV10-3|TRBD1|TRBJ1-1
TGTGCCATCGGGACAGCTATTGAAGCTTTCTTT
CAIGTAIEAFF
>NA|TRBV6-5|NA|TRBJ2-7
TGTGCCAGCAGCTCAGGGGTCGAGCAGTACTTC
CASSSGVEQYF
>NA|TRBV29-1|NA|TRBJ2-3
TGCAGCGTTGAACCGTTAGTCCTAGGCGCAGATACGCAGTATTTT
CSVEPLVLGADTQYF
>NA|TRBV6-5|TRBD1|TRBJ1-5
TGTGCCAGCAGTACACGGACAGGGGTCAATCAGCCCCAGCATTTT
CASSTRTGVNQPQHF
>NA|TRBV27|TRBD1|TRBJ2-7
TGTGCCAGCAGTAGAAGGACAGGGAGTTACGAGCAGTACTTC
CASSRRTGSYEQYF
>NA|TRBV9|NA|TRBJ2-2
TGTGCCAGCAGCGAAGGCGCGGACAGCCCCACCGGGGAGCTGTTTTTT
CASSEGADSPTGELFF
>NA|TRBV3-1/TRBV3-2|NA|TRBJ1-1
TGTGCCAGCAGCCGGGGGCCCACTGAAGCTTTCTTT
CASSRGPTEAFF
>NA|TRBV20-1|NA|TRBJ1-2
TGCAGTGCTAGTTCCCAGGGCCCACCCTATGGCTACACCTTC
CSASSQGPPYGYTF
>NA|TRBV10-3|NA|TRBJ1-5
TGTGCCACTCGGACAGATAATAGCAATCAGCCCCAGCATTTT
CATRTDNSNQPQHF
>NA|TRBV4-1|NA|TRBJ1-3
TGCGCCAGCAGCCACATCTCTGGAAACACCATATATTTT
CASSHISGNTIYF
>NA|TRBV30|NA|TRBJ1-4
TGTGCCTGGAGTGTTCTAACGAAACTGTTTTTT
CAWSVLTKLFF
>NA|TRBV5-4|NA|TRBJ1-3
TGTGCCAGCAGCTTGGCCGGGGGAACTGGAAACACCATATATTTT
CASSLAGGTGNTIYF
>NA|TRBV21-1|NA|TRBJ1-5
TGTGCCAGCATGGGCCGGGACAGGGGGCGTCAGCCCCAGCATTTT
CASMGRDRGRQPQHF
>many|TRBV12-3/TRBV12-4|NA|TRBJ1-1
TGTGCCAGCAATTATGGAGGGAGGGGTGAAGCTTTCTTT
CASNYGGRGEAFF
>NA|TRBV12-3/TRBV12-4|NA|TRBJ2-5
TGTGCCAGCAGTCTGAGGGAGACCCAGTACTTC
CASSLRETQYF